A selection of T cell receptor beta chains follows, all from one sample in a study of cytomegalovirus exposure and HLA in healthy donors. Libraries were prepared by immunoSEQ multiplex PCR; TCRdb keeps only in-frame clonotypes and omits some of them. The sample contains 150,000 to 200,000 clones, around three quarters of which appear only once. Sequencing input: PBMCs. These receptors originate from a woman aged 50 to 60 in good health and CMV-seropositive. The conserved cysteine and the conserved F or W are not part of the CDR3 here. Clone size, where shown, is once, few, many, or a class for clones that have expanded.

clone_size j_call v_call cdr3_aa
. TRBJ1-2 TRBV25-1 ASSAQDREDYGYT
few TRBJ2-1 TRBV6-6 ASSALLAGRGNEQF
. TRBJ2-7 TRBV18 ASSPRSLVPGQGHYEQY
. TRBJ1-2 TRBV14 ASSLRFTGPPYGYT
. TRBJ1-1 TRBV11-2 ASSLDREGEAF
. TRBJ1-6 TRBV7-9 SSSNGSLNSPLH
. TRBJ1-2 TRBV28 ASSSHATGNYGYT
few TRBJ1-4 TRBV7-9 ASGRTEDEKLF
. TRBJ2-1 TRBV7-3 ASSLNSGSYEQF
. TRBJ1-1 TRBV9 ASRRGQGDYEAF
. TRBJ2-1 TRBV28 ASSRGGALNEQF
once TRBJ2-7 TRBV16 ASSRLGQVVREQY
. TRBJ1-1 TRBV4-2 ASSQEGTGDTEAF
. TRBJ1-6 TRBV30 AWSVEGAGSPLH
. TRBJ1-2 TRBV6-6 ASMTGGFVRYT
. TRBJ2-4 TRBV28 ASSFWSVAKNIQY
. TRBJ2-3 TRBV27 ASSSGQGINTQY
. TRBJ1-1 TRBV18 ASSRDRENTEAF
. TRBJ2-1 TRBV7-3 ASSLTSYNEQF
. TRBJ1-5 TRBV7-2 ASSSRTGQNQPQH
. TRBJ1-5 TRBV28 ASIDGQGRNQPQH
. TRBJ2-7 TRBV14 ASSPVGQGVVEQY
few TRBJ2-7 TRBV7-9 SSSLARTSGTGEQY
. TRBJ2-4 TRBV18 ASSPSGGIAKNIQY
once TRBJ1-1 TRBV10-3 AISDILNTEAF
. TRBJ1-3 TRBV28 ASSPQGARGNTIY
. TRBJ2-1 TRBV6-5 ASNTRLSSYNEQF
. TRBJ2-3 TRBV4-2 ASSPQTRLARTDTQY
. TRBJ1-5 TRBV2 ASSLNQPQH
. TRBJ1-1 TRBV29-1 SVVPGGD
. TRBJ1-1 TRBV28 ASSLRRGAGEAF
. TRBJ2-1 TRBV18 ASSGTSGRGEQF
. TRBJ1-5 TRBV20-1 SAFREGPQH
. TRBJ2-5 TRBV7-2 ASSLSRQETQY
. TRBJ2-1 TRBV28 ASSLAGREQF
. TRBJ2-3 TRBV28 ASRAASGAIGTQY
. TRBJ1-6 TRBV5-8 ATRRQGFSPLH
few TRBJ2-7 TRBV5-1 ASSLVAGERYEQY
. TRBJ2-7 TRBV9 ASSGYSGTEHEQY
. TRBJ2-3 TRBV5-4 ASSSTGGETDTQY
. TRBJ2-5 TRBV28 ASSKGQLQETQY
. TRBJ2-5 TRBV28 ASSPQTSGGRGTQY
. TRBJ2-6 TRBV28 ASRAGSSGANVLT